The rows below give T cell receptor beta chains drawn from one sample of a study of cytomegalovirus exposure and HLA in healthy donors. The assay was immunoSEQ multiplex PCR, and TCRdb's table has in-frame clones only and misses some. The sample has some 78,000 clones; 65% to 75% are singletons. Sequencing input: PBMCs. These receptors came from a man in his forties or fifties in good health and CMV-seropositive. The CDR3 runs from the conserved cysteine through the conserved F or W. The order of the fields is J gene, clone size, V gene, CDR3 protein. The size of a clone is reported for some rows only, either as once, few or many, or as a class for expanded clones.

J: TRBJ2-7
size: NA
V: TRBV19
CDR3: CASSPPGLAGGVQYF

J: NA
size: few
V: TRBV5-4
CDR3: CASSWATSGSYEQYF

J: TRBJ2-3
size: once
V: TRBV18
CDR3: CASSPLITDTQYF

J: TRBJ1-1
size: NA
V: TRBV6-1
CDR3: CASPRNGDTEAFF

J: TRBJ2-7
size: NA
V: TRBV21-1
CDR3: CASSIGGSGYEQYF

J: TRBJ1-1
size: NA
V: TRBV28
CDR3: CASSYSTGGVNTEAFF

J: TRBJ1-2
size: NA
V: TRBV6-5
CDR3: CASSRRTGEDGYTF

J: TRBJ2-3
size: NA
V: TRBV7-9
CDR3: CASSPPQGERTDTQYF

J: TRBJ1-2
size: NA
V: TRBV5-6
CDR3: CASAPGQGPGGGYTF

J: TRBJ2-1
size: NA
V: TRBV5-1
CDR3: CASSLMEGGEQFF

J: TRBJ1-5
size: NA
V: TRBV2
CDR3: CASSGSQRNQPQHF

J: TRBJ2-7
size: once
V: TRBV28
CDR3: CASSSIAASEQYF

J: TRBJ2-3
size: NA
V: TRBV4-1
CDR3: CASSEGGGDTQYF

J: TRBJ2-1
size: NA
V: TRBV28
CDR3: CASSSRTGSYNEQFF

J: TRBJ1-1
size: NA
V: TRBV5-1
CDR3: CASSVDTRDTEAFF

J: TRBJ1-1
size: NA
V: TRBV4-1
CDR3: CASSPGTGLEGTEAFF

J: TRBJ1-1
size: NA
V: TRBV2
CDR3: CASSAGTGNTEAFF

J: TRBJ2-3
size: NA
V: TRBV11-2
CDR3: CASSPRVNTDTQYF

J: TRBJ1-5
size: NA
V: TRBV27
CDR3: CASSYRASNQPQHF

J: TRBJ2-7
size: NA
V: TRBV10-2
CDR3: CASSEGHRGSYEQYF

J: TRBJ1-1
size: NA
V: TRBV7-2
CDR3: CASSPRPGQGSAEAFF

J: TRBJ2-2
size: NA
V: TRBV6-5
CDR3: CASSRRTGGELFF

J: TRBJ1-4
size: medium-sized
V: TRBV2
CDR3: CASLRVEKLFF

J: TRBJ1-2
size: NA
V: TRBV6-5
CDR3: CASSATGGVGYGYTF

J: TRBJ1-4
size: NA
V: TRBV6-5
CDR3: CASKSGSLNEKLFF

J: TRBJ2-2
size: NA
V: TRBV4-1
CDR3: CASSQDWREANTGELFF

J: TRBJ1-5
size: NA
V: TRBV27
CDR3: CASLERWTSSNQPQHF

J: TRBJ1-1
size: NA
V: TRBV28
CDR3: CASSSTGGMNTEAFF

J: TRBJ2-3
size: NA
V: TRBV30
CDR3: CAWSKGLVVAGVDTQYF

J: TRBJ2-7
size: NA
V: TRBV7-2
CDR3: CASSLVNLAGYHSYEQYF

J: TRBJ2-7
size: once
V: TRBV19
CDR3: CASSMGGNEQYF

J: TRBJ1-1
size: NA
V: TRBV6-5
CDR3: CASSDRQGEAFF

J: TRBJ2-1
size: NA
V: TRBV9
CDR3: CASSGLTGGDNEQFF

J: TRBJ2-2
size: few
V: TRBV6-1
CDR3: CASKQPGGWGGELFF

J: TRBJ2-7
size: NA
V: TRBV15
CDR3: CATSRSLQSYEQYF

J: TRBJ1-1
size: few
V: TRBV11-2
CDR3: CASSLDHKGQGNTEAFF

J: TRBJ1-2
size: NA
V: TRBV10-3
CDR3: CAISEEGDGYTF

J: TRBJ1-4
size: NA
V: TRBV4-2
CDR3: CASSPPPGEKLFF

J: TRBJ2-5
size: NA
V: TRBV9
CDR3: CASSVGTGVAETQYF

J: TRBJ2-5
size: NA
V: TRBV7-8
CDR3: CASSGRTGSGETQYF

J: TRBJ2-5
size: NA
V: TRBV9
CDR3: CASSAWERQETQYF

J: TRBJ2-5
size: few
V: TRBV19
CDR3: CASSIQAQETQYF

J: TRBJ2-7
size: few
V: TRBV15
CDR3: CATSRAEGTYEQYF

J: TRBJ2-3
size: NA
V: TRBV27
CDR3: CASSLTGTSGADTQYF

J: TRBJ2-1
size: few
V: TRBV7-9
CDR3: CSSSARGEINEQFF

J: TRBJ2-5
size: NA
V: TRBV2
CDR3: CASSEIAQETQYF

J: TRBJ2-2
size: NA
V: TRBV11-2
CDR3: CASSLSWPPTGELFF

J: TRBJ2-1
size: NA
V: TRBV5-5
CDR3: CASSLTAGGKEQFF

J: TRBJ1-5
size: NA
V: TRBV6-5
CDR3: CASQPRQFSNQPQHF

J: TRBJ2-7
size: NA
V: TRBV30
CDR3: CAWQRGYEQYF

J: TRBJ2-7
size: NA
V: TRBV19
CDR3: CASSMRRGYEQYF

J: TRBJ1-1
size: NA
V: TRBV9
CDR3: CASSRGAETEAFF

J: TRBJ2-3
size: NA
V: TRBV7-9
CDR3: CASSTSTSARTDTQYF

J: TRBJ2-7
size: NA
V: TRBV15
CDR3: CATSATTSGRAMYEQYF

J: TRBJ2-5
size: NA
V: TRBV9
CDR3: CASSAGSPLQETQYF